Listed here is a single T cell receptor beta chain. Trimming removed 4 bases at V and 9 bases at J, with 16 bases between. Germline CDR1 is SGHTA and CDR2 is FQGNSA. The CDR3 loop spans 14 amino acids. Method: immunoSEQ multiplex PCR; TCRdb's copy keeps in-frame clones and lacks some. This table has about half a million clones, about 88% appearing once. Participants' reported clinical history set cohort assignment. Recovery among Cohort 3 donors was established by two negative PCRs, clearance, or symptom resolution. This sample is drawn from a study of blood T cell repertoires in COVID-19. The V call is TRBV7-2, the J call TRBJ2-1; a possible D gene is TRBD2 (6 bases). The clonotype was recovered from a woman aged 55-70 years who had recovered from COVID-19. Input material: PBMCs or T cells enriched from blood (not recorded which). In DNA, the CDR3 is TGTGCCAGCAGCTCGGGACTCACAAGGGGTGAGCAGTTCTTC. It translates to CASSSGLTRGEQFF.